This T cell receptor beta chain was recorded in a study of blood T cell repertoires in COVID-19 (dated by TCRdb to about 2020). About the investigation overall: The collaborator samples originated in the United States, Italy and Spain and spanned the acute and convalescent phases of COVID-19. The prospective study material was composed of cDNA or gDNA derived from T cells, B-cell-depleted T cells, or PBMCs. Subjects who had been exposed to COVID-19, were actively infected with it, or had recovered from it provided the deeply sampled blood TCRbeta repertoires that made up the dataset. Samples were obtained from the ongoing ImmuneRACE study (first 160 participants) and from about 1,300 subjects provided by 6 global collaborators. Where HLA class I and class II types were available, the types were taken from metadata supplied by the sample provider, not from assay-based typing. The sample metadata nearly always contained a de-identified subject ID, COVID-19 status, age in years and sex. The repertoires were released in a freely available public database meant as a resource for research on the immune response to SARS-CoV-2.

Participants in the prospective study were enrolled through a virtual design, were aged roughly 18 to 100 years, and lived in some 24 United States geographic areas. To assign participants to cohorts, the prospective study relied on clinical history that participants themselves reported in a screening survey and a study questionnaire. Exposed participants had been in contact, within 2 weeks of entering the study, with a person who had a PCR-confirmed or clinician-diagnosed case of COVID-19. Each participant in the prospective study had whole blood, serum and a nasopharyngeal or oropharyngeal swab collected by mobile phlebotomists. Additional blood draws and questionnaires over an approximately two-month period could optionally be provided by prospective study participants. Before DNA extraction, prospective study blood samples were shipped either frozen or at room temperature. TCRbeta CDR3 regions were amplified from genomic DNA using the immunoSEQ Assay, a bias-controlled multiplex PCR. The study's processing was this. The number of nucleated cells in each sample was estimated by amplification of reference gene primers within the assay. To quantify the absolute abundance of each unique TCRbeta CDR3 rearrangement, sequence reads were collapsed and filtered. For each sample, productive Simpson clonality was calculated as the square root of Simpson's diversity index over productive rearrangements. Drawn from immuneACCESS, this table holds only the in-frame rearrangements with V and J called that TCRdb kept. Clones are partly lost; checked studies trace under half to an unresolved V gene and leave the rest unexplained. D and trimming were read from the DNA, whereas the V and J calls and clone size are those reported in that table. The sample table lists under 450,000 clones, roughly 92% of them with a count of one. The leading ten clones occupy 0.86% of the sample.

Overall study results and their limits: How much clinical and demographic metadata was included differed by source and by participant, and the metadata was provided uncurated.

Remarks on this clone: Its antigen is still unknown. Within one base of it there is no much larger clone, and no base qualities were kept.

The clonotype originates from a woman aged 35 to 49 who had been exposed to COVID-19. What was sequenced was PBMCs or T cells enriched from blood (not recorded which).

The CDR3 in this case is CASSQDPRGEQFF. At the DNA level, the sequence is TGCGCCAGCAGCCAAGATCCCCGCGGTGAGCAGTTCTTC. The rearranged segments are TRBV4-1 and TRBJ2-1, with the D gene call left open. Spanning cysteine to phenylalanine, the CDR3 consists of 13 amino acids. CDR3 DNA is the only sequence kept; it has 39 bases, read in frame from the first base. From a lookup of the germline V gene, CDR1 and CDR2 are MGHRA and YSYEKL. A distance of 9 bases separates the germline ends of V and J, which lose 0 bases and 9 bases respectively.